The entry below describes one TCR beta chain. Its specificity is not known. The CDR3 has 13 residues. Trimming removed 5 bases from V and 6 bases from J; junction bases left unmatched: 6. Germline V CDR1 and CDR2: MNHEY, SVGEGT. These data are taken from a study of metastatic and nonmetastatic thyroid tumors. Study as a whole: Across peripheral blood and tumor or nodule tissue samples taken from malignant and benign thyroid patients, the repertoires were compared with one another. Points from the study as a whole: Malignant thyroid tumors reportedly exceeded benign nodules significantly in TCR beta diversity, with the difference appearing in blood and tumor.

Patients had received no treatment of any kind before thyroid surgery. Original methodology: Variation in CDR3 across clinicopathological groups served as the basis for constructing a distant-metastasis classifier in papillary thyroid cancer. TCRdb re-clonotyped the PCR reads through MiXCR. TCRdb, not the authors, supplied the V and J calls. The sample contains tens of thousands of clones, roughly 26% of which appear only once. Source material: tumor tissue. The source of this sequence is a female donor with papillary thyroid cancer or a benign thyroid nodule (not recorded which). Some clones in this sample may be carry-over from other donors' samples. The chain has TRBV6-2 or TRBV6-3 and TRBJ1-2, with 7 bases lining up with TRBD1. The DNA for the CDR3 is TGTGCCAGCAGTCGGGACAGCCTGGATGGCTACACCTTC. Translating gives CASSRDSLDGYTF.